Listed below are T cell receptor beta chains from one sample, sequenced in a study of cytomegalovirus exposure and HLA in healthy donors. Using immunoSEQ multiplex PCR, the repertoire was profiled, and TCRdb retains in-frame clones only, with some absent. The data show about 190,000 clones, roughly 84% seen once. The sample was PBMCs. These receptors all come from a man younger than 35 in good health and CMV-seropositive. Both conserved end residues are part of each CDR3.

j_call: TRBJ1-2; v_call: TRBV7-3; cdr3_aa: CASSDPGTGEAYGYTF
j_call: TRBJ2-5; v_call: TRBV6-6; cdr3_aa: CASSYFGTAQETQYF
j_call: TRBJ2-5; v_call: TRBV2; cdr3_aa: CASRSTGTRQETQYF
j_call: TRBJ2-3; v_call: TRBV5-4; cdr3_aa: CAKSTSGIDTQYF
j_call: TRBJ2-7; v_call: TRBV15; cdr3_aa: CATSREIGGTSSYEQYF
j_call: TRBJ2-7; v_call: TRBV5-1; cdr3_aa: CASSLSPSGSRGEQYF
j_call: TRBJ1-5; v_call: TRBV19; cdr3_aa: CASSIRGGDTRNQPQHF
j_call: TRBJ1-1; v_call: TRBV5-6; cdr3_aa: CASSLGASRATEAFF
j_call: TRBJ2-1; v_call: TRBV9; cdr3_aa: CASSVAGGGGYEQFF
j_call: TRBJ1-5; v_call: TRBV27; cdr3_aa: CASSLRLRDRFAQYSNQPQHF
j_call: TRBJ2-3; v_call: TRBV6-4; cdr3_aa: CASSPGARETSTDTQYF
j_call: TRBJ2-2; v_call: TRBV9; cdr3_aa: CASSPQGGREAGELFF
j_call: TRBJ1-5; v_call: TRBV19; cdr3_aa: CASTPAASHNQPQHF
j_call: TRBJ1-4; v_call: TRBV10-3; cdr3_aa: CAISEPGQSEKLFF
j_call: TRBJ2-1; v_call: TRBV19; cdr3_aa: CASTPEQSSYNEQFF
j_call: TRBJ2-7; v_call: TRBV9; cdr3_aa: CASSPSGRVYEQYF
j_call: TRBJ2-2; v_call: TRBV6-5; cdr3_aa: CASKGGGTGELFF
j_call: TRBJ1-5; v_call: TRBV6-5; cdr3_aa: CASSYKGGNQPQHF
j_call: TRBJ2-1; v_call: TRBV5-4; cdr3_aa: CASSRRGDLREQFF
j_call: TRBJ1-2; v_call: TRBV6-6; cdr3_aa: CASIRDRGPGFGYTF
j_call: TRBJ2-1; v_call: TRBV4-3; cdr3_aa: CASSQEINGIAGDNEQFF
j_call: TRBJ1-2; v_call: TRBV30; cdr3_aa: CAWSLTRTGGAKAF
j_call: TRBJ2-7; v_call: TRBV30; cdr3_aa: CAWNEGGPGYEQYF
j_call: TRBJ2-5; v_call: TRBV9; cdr3_aa: CASSGGPGETQYF
j_call: TRBJ2-5; v_call: TRBV11-3; cdr3_aa: CASSFDGGKTQYF
j_call: TRBJ2-1; v_call: TRBV6-9; cdr3_aa: CASSYSNLAERGNEQFF
j_call: TRBJ1-2; v_call: TRBV15; cdr3_aa: CATSTRGNNYGYTF
j_call: TRBJ2-7; v_call: TRBV10-3; cdr3_aa: CAISDTVSYEQYF
j_call: TRBJ2-7; v_call: TRBV6-6; cdr3_aa: CASSYIGQPISYEQYF